This T cell receptor delta chain was sequenced for a study of gamma-delta T cells after stem cell transplantation (dated by TCRdb to about 2016). Ends trimmed: V by 4 bases, J by 2 bases; bases unmatched to a gene: 16. CDR1 and CDR2, per the germline V gene, are GEAIGNYY and EKD. The CDR3, from cysteine to phenylalanine, totals 18 residues. Only CDR3 DNA remains: 54 bases, in frame from the first base. This clone was detected only a few times. Its antigen remains undetermined. Base qualities are missing; no much larger clone stands one base away. Libraries were made using RT-PCR. The instrument given in TCRdb is Illumina MiSeq. TCRdb reran clone calling on the public reads with CATT; rows sharing one DNA sequence were then combined. This sample lists some 2,400 delta-chain clones; 21% were detected once. The top ten constitute about 8.6% of the sample.

The chain links TRDV2 with TRDJ1; 9 central nucleotides agree with TRDD3. As TCRdb names no J gene, one was assigned here on the basis of a DNA match to germline. Sequencing was done on a sample of gamma-delta T cells. The receptor comes from a human donor. It is not recorded whose cells these are; they may come from a transplant donor. The DNA sequence reads TGTGCCTGTGATACGTACTGGGGGAGAGACCCCGCGACCGATAAACTCATCTTT. This codes for CACDTYWGRDPATDKLIF.